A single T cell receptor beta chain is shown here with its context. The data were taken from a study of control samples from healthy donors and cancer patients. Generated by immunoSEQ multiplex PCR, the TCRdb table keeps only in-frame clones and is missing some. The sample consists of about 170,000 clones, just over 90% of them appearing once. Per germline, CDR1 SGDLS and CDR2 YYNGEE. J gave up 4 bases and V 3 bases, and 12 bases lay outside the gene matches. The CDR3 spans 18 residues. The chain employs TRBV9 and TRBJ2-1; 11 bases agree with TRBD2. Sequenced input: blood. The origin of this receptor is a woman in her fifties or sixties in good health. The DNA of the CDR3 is TGTGCCAGCAGCGCTAGCGGGGGGATTAGCTCGAGATACAATGAGCAGTTCTTC. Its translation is CASSASGGISSRYNEQFF.